This T cell receptor (beta chain) was recovered during a study of response to subunit inactivated influenza vaccine. Study-level points and caveats: New T cells are recruited in small numbers by each seasonal influenza vaccination, according to the authors' suggestion.

This clonotype turned up a few times. Antigen unknown. The CDR3 runs to 12 residues. V lost 11 bases and J 0 bases, leaving 10 bases between the germline ends. In TCRdb, the RT-PCR reads were re-called with MiXCR into one record per CDR3 protein. This sample yields roughly 790,000 distinct CDR3 sequences, of which about 20% are seen a single time; around 9.6% belongs to the top ten. Sequenced material: PBMCs from blood, taken more than 4 days after vaccination. This rearrangement joins TRBV12-3 or TRBV12-4 to TRBJ1-2; D gene uncertain. The receptor's source is a man over 45 who received an inactivated influenza vaccine. CDR3 nucleotides: TGTGCCCGCACGGCACCTAACTATGGCTACACCTTC. Its protein product is CARTAPNYGYTF.